This T cell receptor (beta chain) was sequenced during a study of blood T cells in healthy people across ages. V was pared by 4 bases and J by 1 base, with 8 bases between. The CDR3 has 14 residues. From germline, CDR1 is MGHRA and CDR2 YSYEKL. Primed by a sample-barcoded 5' primer and a J-beta primer mix, a second PCR proceeded for roughly 7 to 11 cycles. TCRdb re-called the 5' RACE reads through MiXCR, storing one row per CDR3 protein. Here the sample spans almost 1 million distinct CDR3 sequences, roughly 51% being singletons. This chain links TRBV4-1 with TRBJ1-5, with D hard to call. This TCR came from a woman aged 55-70 years in good health. The sample comprised blood. CDR3 amino acids: CASSRFRSNQPQHF. For the CDR3, the DNA is TGCGCCAGCAGCCGATTTCGAAGCAATCAGCCCCAGCATTTT.